This TCR beta chain originates from a study of OX40 agonist ivuxolimab in advanced cancers. The table came from immunoSEQ multiplex PCR; TCRdb's copy has only in-frame clones and leaves some out. The sample has about 94,000 clones, roughly 95% seen once; the top ten hold 0.18%. On this clone itself: As yet, its antigen is unknown.

Study-wide points: Compared with CD4+, CD8+ T cells on average had more expanded clones.

Germline CDR1 and CDR2: SNHLY and FYNNEI. V lost 6 bases and J 6 bases, leaving 12 bases between the germline ends. The CDR3 has 14 residues. V is TRBV2 and J is TRBJ1-6, with a possible D match to TRBD1 (5 bases). The clonotype was recovered from an adult with an advanced solid tumor such as melanoma, head and neck, liver or kidney cancer. The material was CD4+ or CD8+ T cells sorted from blood, obtained in a trial of the OX40 agonist ivuxolimab. The CDR3 reads CASSPRGGNSPLHF. The CDR3 DNA reads TGTGCCAGCAGCCCCCGTGGGGGTAATTCACCCCTCCACTTT.